The subject of this entry is one TCR beta chain. V was shortened by 2 bases and J by 3 bases, with 8 bases between the two germline ends. The CDR3 consists of 13 residues. The germline CDR1 and CDR2 sequences are SGHRS and YFSETQ. Using immunoSEQ multiplex PCR, the repertoire was profiled, and TCRdb retains in-frame clones only, with some absent. The profile shows 200,000 to 250,000 clones, roughly 89% of them singletons. This entry belongs to a study of blood T cell repertoires in COVID-19. Study information: COVID-19 samples from acute and convalescent phases originated in the United States, Italy and Spain. In each case, the material was cDNA or gDNA derived from T cells, B-cell-depleted T cells, or PBMCs.

The study drew participants aged about 18 to 90 years from fewer than 30 US areas. Participants were placed into cohorts based on the clinical history they reported. The TCR sequence derives from a woman between 40 and 50 years old with acute COVID-19. Sequencing was carried out using PBMCs or T cells enriched from blood (not recorded which). This chain connects TRBV5-1 to TRBJ1-1, with D unresolved. The CDR3 sequence is CASSFDIDTEAFF. CDR3 bases: TGCGCCAGCAGCTTCGACATCGACACTGAAGCTTTCTTT.